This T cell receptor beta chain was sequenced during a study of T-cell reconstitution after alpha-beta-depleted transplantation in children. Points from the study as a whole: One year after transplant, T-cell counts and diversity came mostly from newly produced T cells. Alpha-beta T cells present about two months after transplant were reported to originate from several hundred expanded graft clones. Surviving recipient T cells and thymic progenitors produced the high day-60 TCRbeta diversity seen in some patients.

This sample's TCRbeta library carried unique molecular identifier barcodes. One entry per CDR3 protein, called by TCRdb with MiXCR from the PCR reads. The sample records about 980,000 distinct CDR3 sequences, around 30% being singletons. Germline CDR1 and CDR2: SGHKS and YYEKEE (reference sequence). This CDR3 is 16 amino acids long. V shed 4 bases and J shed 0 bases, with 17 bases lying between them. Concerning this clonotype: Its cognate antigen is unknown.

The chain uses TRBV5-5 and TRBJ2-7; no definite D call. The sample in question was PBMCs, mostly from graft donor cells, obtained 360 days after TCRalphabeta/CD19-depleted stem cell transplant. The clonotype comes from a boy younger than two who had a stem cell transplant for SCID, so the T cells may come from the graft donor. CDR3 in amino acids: CASSRGRDRLSYEQYF. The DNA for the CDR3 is TGTGCCAGCAGCCGTGGTAGAGACCGACTCTCCTACGAGCAGTACTTC.